Shown below are 10 T cell receptor beta chains from a single sample sequenced in a study of T cell repertoires in cytomegalovirus infection. TCRdb redid the calling of the reads with MiXCR, one entry per CDR3 protein. The data show a few hundred thousand distinct CDR3 sequences, roughly a third seen once. Their antigens are not known. Sequenced here: cultured PBMCs, sampled from culture after CMV antigen stimulation. The receptors were gathered from a human donor in good health (CMV status not recorded). Some clones in this sample may be carry-over from other donors' samples.

The chain couples TRBV15 to TRBJ1-4; D not resolved. The CDR3 consists of 15 residues. The germline CDR1 and CDR2 sequences are LNHNV and YYDKDF (reference sequence). The V end lost 5 bases, the J end lost 5 bases, and 15 bases lay between the germline ends. The CDR3 region is CATSHPARPNEKLFF. The CDR3, as DNA: TGTGCCACCAGCCACCCGGCCCGCCCGAATGAAAAACTGTTTTTT.

This clonotype was detected many times. The chain is built from TRBV12-3 or TRBV12-4 and TRBJ1-5, with 7 bases that match TRBD1. The CDR3 is 14 amino acids. The J segment lost 6 bases and the V segment lost 9 bases, leaving 11 bases of the junction unmatched. The CDR3 is CASRQGMGSQPQHF. DNA of the CDR3: TGTGCCAGTAGACAGGGAATGGGGAGTCAGCCCCAGCATTTT.

This rearrangement joins TRBV7-2 to TRBJ2-3; D gene unclear. The CDR3 length is 14 residues. V was clipped by 6 bases and J by 1 base, with 11 bases between them. CDR1 and CDR2 from the germline V gene are SGHTA and FQGNSA. CDR3 DNA sequence: TGTGCCAGCAGATCCAGGAGCGGCACAGATACGCAGTATTTT. This sequence encodes CASRSRSGTDTQYF.

The V and J genes are TRBV19 and TRBJ1-2, with D possibly being TRBD1 (5 bases). Germline-derived CDR1 and CDR2 are LNHDA and SQIVND (reference sequence). The V end lost 5 bases, the J end lost 4 bases, and 14 bases lay between the germline ends. CDR3 size: 14 residues. The CDR3, as DNA: TGTGCCAGTAGTGCCAGGGCGAGTGGCTATGGCTACACCTTC. It specifies CASSARASGYGYTF.

This clonotype was counted only a few times. The V call is TRBV19, the J call TRBJ2-7, with unresolved D. The CDR3 contains 13 residues. Trimming removed 5 bases at V and 1 base at J, with 9 bases between. Germline CDR1 and CDR2: LNHDA and SQIVND (reference sequence). In nucleotides, the CDR3 is TGTGCCAGTAGTGACAACTTTTCCTACGAGCAGTACTTC. This encodes CASSDNFSYEQYF.

The chain joins TRBV11-3 to TRBJ2-7; D possibly corresponds to TRBD1 (5 bases). V lost 5 bases to trimming and J lost 5 bases, with 7 bases between them. Germline V CDR1 and CDR2: SGHNT, YENEEA. This CDR3 has 11 amino acids. The CDR3 DNA reads as TGTGCCAGCAGCGCAGGGAACGAGCAGTACTTC. It codes for CASSAGNEQYF. The entire variable domain, with the rest obtained from reference TRBV11-3 and TRBJ2-7, is as follows: EAGVVQSPRYKIIEKKQPVAFWCNPISGHNTLYWYLQNLGQGPELLIRYENEEAVDDSQLPKDRFSAERLKGVDSTLKIQPAELGDSAVYLCASSAGNEQYFGPGTRLTVT.

The rearrangement uses TRBV5-4 and TRBJ2-1; 7 positions agree with TRBD2. Germline values: CDR1 SGHNT, CDR2 YYREEE (reference sequence). V dropped 8 bases and J dropped 3; count of bases not matched to a gene: 5. There are 13 residues in the CDR3. The CDR3 region has the DNA TGTGCCAGTCCCGGGGGGTACTACAATGAGCAGTTCTTC. It is translated as CASPGGYYNEQFF.

This clonotype appeared many times. V gene TRBV20-1 combines with J gene TRBJ2-1, with TRBD2 identical over 11 bases. Germline V gene sequence: CDR1 DFQATT, CDR2 SNEGSKA (reference sequence). V shed 6 bases and J 7 bases; nucleotides not matched to a gene: 14. This CDR3 is built from 16 residues. DNA for the CDR3: TGCAGTGCCCAATTGATAACTAGCGGGAGAAGAAATGAGCAGTTCTTC. Protein: CSAQLITSGRRNEQFF.

This clonotype was recorded only once. J is TRBJ2-2 and V is TRBV11-2; tentatively, D is TRBD2 (6 bases). The V end lost 5 bases, the J end lost 5 bases, and 15 bases lay between the germline ends. The germline V gene encodes CDR1 SGHAT and CDR2 FQNNGV. This CDR3 comprises 15 residues. The CDR3 here is CASSGTSRETGELFF. The CDR3, as DNA: TGTGCCAGCAGCGGAACGTCCCGGGAGACCGGGGAGCTGTTTTTT.

This sequence joins TRBV4-1 and TRBJ2-1; D gene unclear. This CDR3 region has 12 residues. Looked up from germline, CDR1 is MGHRA and CDR2 is YSYEKL. Deletions cut 1 base from V and 9 bases from J, with 7 bases between. The CDR3 sequence is CASSQGGLEQFF. The CDR3 DNA sequence: TGCGCCAGCAGCCAAGGTGGTCTTGAGCAGTTCTTC.